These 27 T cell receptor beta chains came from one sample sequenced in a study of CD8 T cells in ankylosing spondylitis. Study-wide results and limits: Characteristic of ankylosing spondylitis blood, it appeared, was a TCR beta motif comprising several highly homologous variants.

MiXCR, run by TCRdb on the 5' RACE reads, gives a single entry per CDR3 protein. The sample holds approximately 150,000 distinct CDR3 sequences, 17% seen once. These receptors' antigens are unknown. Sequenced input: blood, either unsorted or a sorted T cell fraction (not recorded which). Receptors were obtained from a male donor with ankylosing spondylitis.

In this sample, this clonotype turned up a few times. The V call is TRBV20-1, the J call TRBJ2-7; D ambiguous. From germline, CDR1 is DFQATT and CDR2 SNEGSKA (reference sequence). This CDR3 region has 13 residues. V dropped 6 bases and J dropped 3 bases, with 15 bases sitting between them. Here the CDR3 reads CSAEDGVRYEQYF. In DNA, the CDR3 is TGCAGTGCCGAGGACGGCGTACGCTACGAGCAGTACTTC.

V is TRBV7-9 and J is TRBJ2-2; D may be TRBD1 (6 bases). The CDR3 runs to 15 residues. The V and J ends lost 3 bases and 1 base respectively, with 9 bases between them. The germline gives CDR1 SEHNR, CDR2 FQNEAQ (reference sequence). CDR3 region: CASSFGTRNTGELFF. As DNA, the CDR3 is TGTGCCAGCAGCTTCGGGACAAGGAACACCGGGGAGCTGTTTTTT.

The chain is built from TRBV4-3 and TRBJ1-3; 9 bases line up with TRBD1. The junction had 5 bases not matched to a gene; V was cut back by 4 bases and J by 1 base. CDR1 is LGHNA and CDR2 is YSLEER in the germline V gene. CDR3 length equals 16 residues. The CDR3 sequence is CASSPGTGWSGNTIYF. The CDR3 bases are TGCGCCAGCAGCCCGGGGACAGGGTGGTCTGGAAACACCATATATTTT.

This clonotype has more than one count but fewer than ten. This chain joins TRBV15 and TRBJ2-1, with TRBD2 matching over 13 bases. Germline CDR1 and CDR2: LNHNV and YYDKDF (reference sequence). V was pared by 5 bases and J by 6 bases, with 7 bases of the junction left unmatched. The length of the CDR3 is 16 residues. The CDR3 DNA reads TGTGCCACCAGCGGACTGACTAGCGGGAGGTTCAATGAGCAGTTCTTC. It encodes CATSGLTSGRFNEQFF.

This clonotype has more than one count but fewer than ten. Written as DNA, the CDR3 is TGTGCCACCAGTGGGTCACTCAGCTATGGCTACACCTTC. This gives the protein CATSGSLSYGYTF. The V call is TRBV24-1, the J call TRBJ1-2; D unresolved. This CDR3 has 13 residues. V was cut by 5 bases and J by 4 bases, with 10 bases left in between. The germline V gene encodes CDR1 KGHDR and CDR2 SFDVKD.

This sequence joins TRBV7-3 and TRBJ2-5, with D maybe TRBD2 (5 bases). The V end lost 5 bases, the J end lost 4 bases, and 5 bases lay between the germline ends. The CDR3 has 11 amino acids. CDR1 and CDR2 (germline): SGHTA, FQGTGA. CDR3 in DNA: TGTGCCAGCAGCGCGGGAGAGACCCAGTACTTC. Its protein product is CASSAGETQYF.

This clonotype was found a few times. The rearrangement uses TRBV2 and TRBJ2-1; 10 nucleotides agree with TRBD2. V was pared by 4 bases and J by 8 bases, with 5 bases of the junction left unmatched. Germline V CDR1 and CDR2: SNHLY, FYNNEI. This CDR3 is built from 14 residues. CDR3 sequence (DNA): TGTGCCAGCAGTGCGGGGACTAGCGTGCATGAGCAGTTCTTC. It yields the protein CASSAGTSVHEQFF. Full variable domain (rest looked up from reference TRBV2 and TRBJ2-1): EPEVTQTPSHQVTQMGQEVILRCVPISNHLYFYWYRQILGQKVEFLVSFYNNEISEKSEIFDDQFSVERPDGSNFTLKIRSTKLEDSAMYFCASSAGTSVHEQFFGPGTRLTVL.

The CDR3 here is CASSQDISGLAGGSEQFF. The CDR3, as DNA: TGCGCCAGCAGCCAAGATATCTCGGGACTAGCGGGAGGTAGTGAGCAGTTCTTC. V usage is TRBV4-1 and J usage is TRBJ2-1; 15 nucleotides align to TRBD2. CDR1 is MGHRA, CDR2 YSYEKL, per germline. J lost 9 bases, V lost 0 bases, and 9 bases had no gene match. The CDR3 is 18 amino acids.

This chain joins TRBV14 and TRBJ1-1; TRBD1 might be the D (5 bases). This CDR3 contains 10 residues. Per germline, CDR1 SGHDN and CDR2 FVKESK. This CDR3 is CVGTNTEAFF. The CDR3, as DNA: TGTGTTGGGACGAACACTGAAGCTTTCTTT. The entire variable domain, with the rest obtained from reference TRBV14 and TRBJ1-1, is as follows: EAGVTQFPSHSVIEKGQTVTLRCDPISGHDNLYWYRRVMGKEIKFLLHFVKESKQDESGMPNNRFLAERTGGTYSTLKVQPAELEDSGVYFCVGTNTEAFFGQGTRLTVV.

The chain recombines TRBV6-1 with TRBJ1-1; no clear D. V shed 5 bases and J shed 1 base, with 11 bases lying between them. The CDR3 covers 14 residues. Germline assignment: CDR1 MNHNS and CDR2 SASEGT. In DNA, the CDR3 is TGTGCCAGCAGTCGGAGGAAACCGAACACTGAAGCTTTCTTT. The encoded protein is CASSRRKPNTEAFF.

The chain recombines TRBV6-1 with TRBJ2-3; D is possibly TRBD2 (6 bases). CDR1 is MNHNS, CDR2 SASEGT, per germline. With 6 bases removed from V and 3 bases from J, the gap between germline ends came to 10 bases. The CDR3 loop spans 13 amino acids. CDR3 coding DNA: TGTGCCAGCAGGGAGGGCCGGACAGATACGCAGTATTTT. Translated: CASREGRTDTQYF.

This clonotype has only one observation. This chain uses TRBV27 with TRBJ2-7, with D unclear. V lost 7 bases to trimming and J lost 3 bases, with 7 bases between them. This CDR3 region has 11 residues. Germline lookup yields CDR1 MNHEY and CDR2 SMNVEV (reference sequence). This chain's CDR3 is CASNQGYEQYF. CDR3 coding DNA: TGTGCCAGCAATCAAGGCTACGAGCAGTACTTC.

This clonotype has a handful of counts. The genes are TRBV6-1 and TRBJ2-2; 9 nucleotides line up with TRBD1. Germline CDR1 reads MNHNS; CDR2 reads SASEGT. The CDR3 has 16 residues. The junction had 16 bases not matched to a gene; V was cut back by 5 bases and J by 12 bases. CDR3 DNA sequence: TGTGCCAGCAGTCAAGGAATTTACAGGGGGCGGGGGAAGCTGTTTTTT. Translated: CASSQGIYRGRGKLFF.

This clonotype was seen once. CDR3 amino acids: CASTGRGGENYEQYF. DNA for the CDR3: TGTGCCAGCACTGGGCGGGGCGGGGAAAACTACGAGCAGTACTTC. The chain couples TRBV7-8 to TRBJ2-7; possibly TRBD2 for D (6 bases). Trimming took 7 bases from V and 3 from J, leaving 19 bases between them. The CDR3 sequence is 15 residues long. Germline V gene sequence: CDR1 SGHVS, CDR2 FQNEAQ.

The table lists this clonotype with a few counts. The CDR3 coding sequence is TGTGCCAGCAGTCCGGGACAGCTCTACGAGCAGTACTTC. It encodes CASSPGQLYEQYF. V and J are TRBV12-3 or TRBV12-4 and TRBJ2-7; 7 bases align to TRBD1. V was pared by 5 bases and J by 3 bases, with 4 bases of the junction left unmatched. The CDR3 runs to 13 residues.

CDR3 amino acids: CASTGLAGRDNEQFF. The CDR3 DNA follows: TGTGCCAGTACTGGACTAGCGGGGAGGGACAATGAGCAGTTCTTC. This rearrangement joins TRBV19 to TRBJ2-1; TRBD2 aligns across 12 bases. V was clipped by 7 bases and J by 5 bases; unmatched bases: 6. The CDR3 covers 15 residues. CDR1 and CDR2 (germline): LNHDA, SQIVND (reference sequence).

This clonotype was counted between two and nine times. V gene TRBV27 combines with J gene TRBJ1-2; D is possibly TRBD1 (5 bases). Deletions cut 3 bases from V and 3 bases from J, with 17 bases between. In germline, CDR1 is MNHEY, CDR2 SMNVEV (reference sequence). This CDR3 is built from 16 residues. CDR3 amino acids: CASSFIGALGYYGYTF. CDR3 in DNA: TGTGCCAGCAGTTTTATCGGGGCGCTAGGGTACTATGGCTACACCTTC.

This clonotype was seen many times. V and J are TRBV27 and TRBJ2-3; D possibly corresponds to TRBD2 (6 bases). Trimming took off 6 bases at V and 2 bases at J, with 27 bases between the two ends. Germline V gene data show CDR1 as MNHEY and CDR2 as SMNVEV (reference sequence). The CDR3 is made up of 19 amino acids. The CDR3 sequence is CASSLRLGLNREATDTQYF. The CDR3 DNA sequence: TGTGCCAGCAGCTTAAGACTAGGTTTGAATCGAGAAGCCACAGATACGCAGTATTTT.

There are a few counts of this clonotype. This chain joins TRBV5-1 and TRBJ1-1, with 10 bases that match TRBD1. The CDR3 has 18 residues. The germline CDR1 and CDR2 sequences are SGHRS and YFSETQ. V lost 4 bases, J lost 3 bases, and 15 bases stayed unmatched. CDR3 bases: TGCGCCAGCAGCCCCTCGGACAGGGGGGTAAGCTGGGACACTGAAGCTTTCTTT. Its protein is CASSPSDRGVSWDTEAFF.

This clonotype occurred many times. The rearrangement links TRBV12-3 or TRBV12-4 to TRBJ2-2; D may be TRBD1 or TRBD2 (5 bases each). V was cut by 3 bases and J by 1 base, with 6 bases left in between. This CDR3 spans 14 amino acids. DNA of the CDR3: TGTGCCAGCAGTTTGGGGGTGAACACCGGGGAGCTGTTTTTT. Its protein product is CASSLGVNTGELFF.

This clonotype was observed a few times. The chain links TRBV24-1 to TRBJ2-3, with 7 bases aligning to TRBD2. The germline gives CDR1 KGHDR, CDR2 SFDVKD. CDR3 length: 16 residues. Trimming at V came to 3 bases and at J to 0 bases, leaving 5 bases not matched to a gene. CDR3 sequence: CATSDQSGKSTDTQYF. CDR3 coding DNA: TGTGCCACCAGTGATCAAAGCGGGAAAAGCACAGATACGCAGTATTTT.

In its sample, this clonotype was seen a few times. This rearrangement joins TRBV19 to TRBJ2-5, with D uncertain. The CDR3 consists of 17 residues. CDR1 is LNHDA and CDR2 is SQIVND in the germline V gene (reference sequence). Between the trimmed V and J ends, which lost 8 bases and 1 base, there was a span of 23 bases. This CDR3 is CASGTASQVWGQETQYF. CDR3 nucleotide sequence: TGTGCCAGTGGTACCGCAAGTCAAGTTTGGGGCCAAGAGACCCAGTACTTC.

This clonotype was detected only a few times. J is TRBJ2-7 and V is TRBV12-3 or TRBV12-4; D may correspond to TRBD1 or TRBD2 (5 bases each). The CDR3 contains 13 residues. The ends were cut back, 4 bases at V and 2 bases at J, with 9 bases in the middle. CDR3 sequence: CASSSGRTYEQYF. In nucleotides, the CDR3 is TGTGCCAGCAGTTCGGGACGGACCTACGAGCAGTACTTC.

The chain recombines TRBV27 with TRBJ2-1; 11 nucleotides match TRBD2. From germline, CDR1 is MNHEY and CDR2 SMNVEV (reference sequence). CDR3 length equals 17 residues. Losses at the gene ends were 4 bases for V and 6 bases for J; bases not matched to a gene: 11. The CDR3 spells CASSSRLAGGPFNEQFF. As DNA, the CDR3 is TGTGCCAGCAGTTCCCGATTAGCGGGAGGGCCTTTCAATGAGCAGTTCTTC.

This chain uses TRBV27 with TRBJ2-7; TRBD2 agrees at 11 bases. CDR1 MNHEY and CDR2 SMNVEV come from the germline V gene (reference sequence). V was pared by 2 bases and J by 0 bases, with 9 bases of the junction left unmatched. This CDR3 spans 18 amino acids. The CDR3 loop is CASSLRLAGGRSSYEQYF. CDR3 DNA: TGTGCCAGCAGTTTAAGGCTAGCGGGAGGCCGAAGCTCCTACGAGCAGTACTTC.

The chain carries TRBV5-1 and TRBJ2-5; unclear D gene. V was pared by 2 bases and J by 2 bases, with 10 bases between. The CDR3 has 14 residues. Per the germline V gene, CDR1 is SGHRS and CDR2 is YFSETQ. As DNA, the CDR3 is TGCGCCAGCAGCTTTATAACAGTGCAAGAGACCCAGTACTTC. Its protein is CASSFITVQETQYF.

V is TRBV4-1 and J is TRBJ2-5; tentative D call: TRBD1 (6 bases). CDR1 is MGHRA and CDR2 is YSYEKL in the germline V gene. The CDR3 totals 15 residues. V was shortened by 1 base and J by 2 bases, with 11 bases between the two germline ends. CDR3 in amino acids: CASSQVDRGQETQYF. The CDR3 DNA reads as TGCGCCAGCAGCCAAGTGGACAGAGGGCAAGAGACCCAGTACTTC.